Described below is a single T cell receptor beta chain sequence and its context. This specimen comes from a study of shared clonotypes between healthy human individuals. The table came from immunoSEQ multiplex PCR; TCRdb's copy has only in-frame clones and leaves some out. The data contain around 700,000 clones, about 90% of them singletons. Naive CD8 cells lacked CD45RO and underwent positive selection for CCR7, leaving out terminally differentiated effector memory CD45RA+ cells. The germline gives CDR1 SQVTM, CDR2 ANQGSEA. The V gene end was trimmed by 5 bases and the J gene end by 4 bases; junction bases not matched to a gene: 6. The CDR3 runs 13 residues.

This clonotype was sampled from a man aged 25-40 years in good health. The sample comprised naive CD8+ T cells sorted from blood. This sequence joins TRBV29-1 and TRBJ2-7; 9 bases match TRBD1. This CDR3 is CSVFTGQGYEQYF. In DNA, the CDR3 is TGCAGCGTTTTTACGGGACAGGGTTACGAGCAGTACTTC.